The 24 T cell receptor beta chains reported below all come from one sample, sequenced in a study of kidney transplant recipient with SARS-CoV-2 infection. TCRdb reprocessed the reads via MiXCR and lists one record per CDR3 protein. The sample comprises 250,000 or so distinct CDR3 sequences, about 30% of which are singletons, and roughly 7% rests with the top ten. Sample: a blood sample, taken at baseline and between days 110 and 120 from a kidney transplant recipient. These receptors all stem from a male patient aged 25-45 years who had COVID-19 and was a kidney transplant recipient. Some T cells may have originated in the graft donor.

Note on this clonotype: A much larger clonotype is one base distant, so this may be a read error. The genes are TRBV29-1 and TRBJ2-3; 9 bases map to TRBD2. Germline V gene data show CDR1 as SQVTM and CDR2 as ANQGSEA. The CDR3 has 13 residues. The DNA for the CDR3 is TGCAGCGTTGATAGCGGGGGTGCAGATACGCGGTATTTT. Translation: CSVDSGGADTRYF.

As concerns this clonotype: It may be a read error: a sequence one base away is much more abundant. This sequence joins TRBV25-1 and TRBJ1-2, with D hard to call. This CDR3 is built from 17 residues. Germline V gives CDR1 MGHDK, CDR2 SYGVNS. CDR3 protein: CASSIIAELGKTYSYTF. The CDR3 nucleotides read TGTGCCAGCAGTATAATAGCAGAACTGGGAAAGACCTATAGCTACACCTTC.

This clonotype was found many times. CDR3 nucleotides: TGTGCCAGCAGTGGGTATAAGGACCAAGAGACCCAGTACTTC. Its protein product is CASSGYKDQETQYF. J is TRBJ2-5 and V is TRBV6-6; no clear D gene. The germline V gene encodes CDR1 MNHNY and CDR2 SVGAGI (reference sequence). The CDR3 is 14 amino acids. The V and J ends lost 5 bases and 0 bases respectively, with 10 bases between them.

This clonotype was counted many times. V and J are TRBV20-1 and TRBJ2-7; TRBD2 matches at 8 bases. Germline CDR1 is DFQATT and CDR2 is SNEGSKA (reference sequence). V trimming: 1 base; J trimming: 6 bases; junction bases outside the gene matches: 5. The CDR3 totals 13 residues. The CDR3 DNA reads TGCAGTGCTAGAGTTAGCGGGATTAGCGAGCAGTACTTC. Translating it yields CSARVSGISEQYF.

This clonotype came up a few times. The chain uses TRBV24-1 and TRBJ2-7, with 7 bases lining up with TRBD1. Trimming took 4 bases from V and 8 from J; bases not matched to a gene: 10. The CDR3 length is 14 residues. Germline loops: CDR1 KGHDR, CDR2 SFDVKD. The DNA for the CDR3 is TGTGCCACCAGTGAAGGGGGCAGCCGTTTTAAGCAGTACTTC. Its translation is CATSEGGSRFKQYF.

About this clonotype itself: This clone may be a read error of a much larger clone one base away. The chain is built from TRBV19 and TRBJ2-1, with D uncertain. Germline V CDR1 and CDR2: LNHDA, SQIVND (reference sequence). The CDR3 loop spans 20 amino acids. V was cut by 0 bases and J by 6 bases, with 27 bases left in between. The CDR3 reads CASSIDRVSRSIMRSNEQFF. CDR3 nucleotide sequence: TGTGCCAGTAGTATAGATCGGGTTAGCAGGTCAATAATGCGGTCCAATGAGCAGTTCTTC. Full variable domain (outside the CDR3, taken from reference TRBV19 and TRBJ2-1): DGGITQSPKYLFRKEGQNVTLSCEQNLNHDAMYWYRQDPGQGLRLIYYSQIVNDFQKGDIAEGYSVSREKKESFPLTVTSAQKNPTAFYLCASSIDRVSRSIMRSNEQFFGPGTRLTVL.

This clonotype was counted between two and nine times. The rearrangement uses TRBV12-2 and TRBJ1-2. TRBV12-2 is an annotated pseudogene. This CDR3 is 17 amino acids long. DNA for the CDR3: TGTGCAAGTCGCAAGCCTCGGACTCCACGAAAGACCTATGGCTACACCTTC. It yields the protein CASRKPRTPRKTYGYTF.

With respect to this clonotype: A much larger clonotype is one base distant, so this may be a read error. The V call is TRBV3-1, the J call TRBJ2-3; D possibly uses TRBD1 or TRBD2 (6 bases each). CDR3 length: 17 amino acids. Germline CDR1 reads LGHDT; CDR2 reads YNNKEL (reference sequence). The CDR3, as DNA: TGTGCCGGCAGCCAAGATGTGGGGGGCGCTCCGGCAGATACGCAGTATTTT. Translated: CAGSQDVGGAPADTQYF.

This clonotype was found many times. This sequence joins TRBV28 and TRBJ1-6; D not resolved. Per germline, CDR1 MDHEN and CDR2 SYDVKM. The CDR3 loop spans 14 amino acids. Trimming removed 6 bases at V and 7 bases at J, with 13 bases between. The CDR3 nucleotides are TGTGCCAGCAGGGCTCGGGGTGGAAATTCACCCCTCCACTTT. Protein: CASRARGGNSPLHF.

Concerning this clonotype itself: This may be a read error, as it is one base from a much larger clone. The chain recombines TRBV7-8 with TRBJ1-1; D might be TRBD1 (5 bases). Germline values: CDR1 SGHVS, CDR2 FQNEAQ. This CDR3 region has 14 residues. The CDR3 DNA is TGTGTCAGCAGCTTAGAGTCCGCACAGGAGGAAGCTTTCTTT. Translation: CVSSLESAQEEAFF.

On this clonotype: Possible read error: a much larger clone is one base away. The chain employs TRBV7-6 and TRBJ1-2; D gene ambiguous. The CDR3 totals 17 residues. The V end lost 3 bases, the J end lost 4 bases, and 21 bases lay between the germline ends. Germline V gene sequence: CDR1 SGHVS, CDR2 FNYEAQ. The CDR3 sequence is CASSLLPESRKTYGYTF. CDR3 coding DNA: TGTGCCAGCAGCTTGCTACCTGAATCTCGAAAGACCTATGGCTACACCTTC.

This CDR3 reads CATSDWEGQPQHF. DNA of the CDR3: TGTGCCACCAGTGATTGGGAGGGGCAACCCCAGCATTTT. The chain links TRBV24-1 to TRBJ1-5; weak D call: TRBD1 (5 bases). The germline V gene has CDR1 KGHDR and CDR2 SFDVKD. Trimming cost V 2 bases and J 10 bases, with 11 bases left between them. The CDR3 covers 13 residues.

On this clonotype itself: A much larger clone differs from this one at a single base, so this may be a read error. V usage is TRBV11-2 and J usage is TRBJ2-4, with 9 bases fitting TRBD2. The CDR3 has 21 amino acids. Germline values: CDR1 SGHAT, CDR2 FQNNGV. V dropped 5 bases and J dropped 3; count of bases not matched to a gene: 23. This CDR3 is CASSPLWELLAGKVGKNIQYF. The CDR3 nucleotides are TGTGCCAGCAGCCCACTCTGGGAGTTGCTAGCGGGGAAGGTGGGCAAAAACATTCAGTACTTC.

Regarding this clonotype: Possible read error: a much larger clone is one base away. The chain joins TRBV19 to TRBJ2-7; D is possibly TRBD2 (5 bases). This CDR3 has 15 amino acids. The germline CDR1 and CDR2 sequences are LNHDA and SQIVND (reference sequence). The CDR3 coding sequence is TGTGCCAGTAGTACCCGGTTAGGGCGGGCTGAGGAGCAGCACTTC. It is translated as CASSTRLGRAEEQHF.

This clonotype has at least ten counts. The chain recombines TRBV5-5 with TRBJ1-2, with D uncertain. Looked up from germline, CDR1 is SGHKS and CDR2 is YYEKEE (reference sequence). V shed 5 bases and J shed 4 bases, with 21 bases lying between them. The CDR3 has 16 amino acids. This CDR3 is CASRSSVSRKTYGYTF. The CDR3 nucleotides read TGTGCCAGCAGGTCGTCTGTCTCGCGAAAGACCTATGGCTACACCTTC.

This clonotype was picked up a small number of times. This sequence joins TRBV6-1 and TRBJ2-1; tentatively, D is TRBD2 (5 bases). Deletions cut 1 base from V and 1 base from J, with 8 bases between. The length of the CDR3 is 15 residues. The germline CDR1 and CDR2 sequences are MNHNS and SASEGT. The CDR3 DNA reads TGTGCCAGCAGTGAAGTACTAGTTTCCTACAATGAGCAGTTCTTC. Residues: CASSEVLVSYNEQFF.

This clonotype was seen many times. This sequence joins TRBV3-1 and TRBJ2-5; maybe TRBD1 (5 bases). The length of the CDR3 is 17 residues. Trimming stripped 5 bases from V and 5 bases from J, with 24 bases between. Germline assignment: CDR1 LGHDT and CDR2 YNNKEL (reference sequence). CDR3 in amino acids: CASSGAIPISFSETQYF. DNA for the CDR3: TGTGCCAGCAGCGGGGCGATTCCCATTTCTTTCTCTGAGACCCAGTACTTC.

As to this clonotype: A much larger clone lies a single base off, so this may be a read error. The CDR3 does not end in the conserved phenylalanine or tryptophan, so this is likely a read error. The chain employs TRBV6-5 and TRBJ2-5; 7 bases fit TRBD2. The CDR3 covers 16 residues. CDR1 and CDR2 (germline): MNHEY, SVGAGI. V lost 7 bases, J lost 6 bases, and 17 bases stayed unmatched. The CDR3 DNA reads TGTGCCAGCACCCCGACGGTGGGGGGGTTCGTAAAGACCCAGTACCTC. Translated, it gives CASTPTVGGFVKTQYL.

Remarks on this clonotype: This clone may be a read error of a much larger clone one base away. The V gene is TRBV7-3, the J gene TRBJ2-1, with no clear D. This CDR3 is built from 13 residues. The V gene's germline CDR1 is SGHTA and CDR2 FQGTGA. CDR3 sequence (DNA): TGTGCCGGCAGCTTGGGTATGAACAATGAGCAGTTCTTC. It is translated as CAGSLGMNNEQFF.

This clonotype was recorded at least ten times. The genes are TRBV7-6 and TRBJ1-2; D is unclear. The CDR3 is made up of 17 amino acids. From germline, CDR1 is SGHVS and CDR2 FNYEAQ. With 5 bases removed from V and 4 bases from J, the gap between germline ends came to 23 bases. CDR3 amino acids: CASSTCDESRKTYGYTF. The CDR3 bases are TGTGCCAGCAGCACGTGTGATGAATCTCGAAAGACCTATGGCTACACCTTC.

This sequence joins TRBV20-1 and TRBJ2-1; maybe TRBD1 (6 bases). The CDR3 is 18 amino acids. The V end was cut by 0 bases, the J end by 3 bases, with 21 bases between. The germline V gene encodes CDR1 DFQATT and CDR2 SNEGSKA (reference sequence). The CDR3 DNA is TGCAGTGCTAGAGATATGAGGGTACAGGGCCCTCTCTACAATGAGCAGTTCTTC. It is translated as CSARDMRVQGPLYNEQFF.

Remarks on this clonotype: This could be a read error, since a much larger clone is one nucleotide away. CDR3 in amino acids: CSVKGQFMNTEAFF. CDR3 nucleotides: TGCAGTGTTAAGGGACAGTTCATGAACACTGAAGCTTTCTTT. The J gene is TRBJ1-1, the V gene TRBV20-1; 7 bases are shared with TRBD1. This CDR3 is built from 14 residues. Germline V gives CDR1 DFQATT, CDR2 SNEGSKA (reference sequence). V dropped 7 bases and J dropped 0; count of bases not matched to a gene: 8.

At least ten counts were recorded for this clonotype. The genes are TRBV7-9 and TRBJ2-7; TRBD1 matches at 8 bases. The CDR3 runs to 15 residues. V shed 4 bases, J shed 7 bases, and the junction held 12 bases outside the gene matches. Germline V CDR1 and CDR2: SEHNR, FQNEAQ (reference sequence). CDR3 in amino acids: CASSYTGGNPREQYF. For the CDR3, the DNA is TGTGCCAGCAGCTATACAGGGGGGAATCCACGGGAGCAGTACTTC. Full variable domain (rest looked up from reference TRBV7-9 and TRBJ2-7): DTGVSQNPRHKITKRGQNVTFRCDPISEHNRLYWYRQTLGQGPEFLTYFQNEAQLEKSRLLSDRFSAERPKGSFSTLEIQRTEQGDSAMYLCASSYTGGNPREQYFGPGTRLTVT.

Of note for this clonotype: A much larger clone lies a single base off, so this may be a read error. The chain has TRBV7-3 and TRBJ2-3; 10 nucleotides align to TRBD2. Per germline, CDR1 SGHTA and CDR2 FQGTGA. The CDR3 contains 16 residues. CDR3 sequence (DNA): TGTGCCGGCAGCCCAAACTCTGGGCCACTAGCGGGACAGCAGTATTTT. It encodes CAGSPNSGPLAGQQYF.